A selection of T cell receptor beta chains follows, all from one sample in a study of T cell repertoires in cytomegalovirus infection. No antigen has been assigned to these receptors. TCRdb itself ran the reads through MiXCR, one entry per CDR3 protein. The sample yields approximately 990,000 distinct CDR3 sequences, around a third seen once. This specimen was cultured CD8+ T cells from PBMCs, taken from culture after CMV antigen stimulation. The receptor source for this set is a human donor in good health (CMV status not recorded). Some clones in this sample may be carry-over from other donors' samples. Each CDR3 is given with its conserved first and last residue. The D gene is left open where the match is weak. Rows give clone size only sometimes, using once, few, many, or a class for an expanded clone.

V: TRBV6-5; J: TRBJ1-1; size: NA; D: NA; CDR3: CASTPVFGNTEAFF; DNA: TGTGCCAGCACTCCGGTGTTTGGGAACACTGAAGCTTTCTTT
V: TRBV15; J: TRBJ2-1; size: NA; D: NA; CDR3: CATSTSLYTSPSYNEQFF; DNA: TGTGCCACCAGCACCTCACTTTACACATCCCCTTCCTACAATGAGCAGTTCTTC
V: TRBV7-9; J: TRBJ1-2; size: few; D: NA; CDR3: CASSLISTGFYGYTF; DNA: TGTGCCAGCAGTTTGATATCGACCGGATTCTATGGCTACACCTTC
V: TRBV7-6; J: TRBJ1-5; size: NA; D: TRBD1; CDR3: CASSFGQGAGNQPQHF; DNA: TGTGCCAGCAGCTTTGGGCAGGGGGCTGGCAATCAGCCCCAGCATTTT
V: TRBV7-6; J: TRBJ2-2; size: many; D: TRBD2; CDR3: CASSLVAGRELFF; DNA: TGTGCCAGCAGCTTGGTAGCGGGGCGGGAGCTGTTTTTT
V: TRBV19; J: TRBJ2-7; size: few; D: TRBD1; CDR3: CASSKTGAYEQYF; DNA: TGTGCCAGTAGTAAGACAGGGGCCTACGAGCAGTACTTC
V: TRBV9; J: TRBJ1-1; size: NA; D: TRBD1; CDR3: CASSEDDRAALSAFF; DNA: TGTGCCAGCAGCGAAGATGACAGGGCGGCCCTCTCAGCTTTCTTT
V: TRBV11-2; J: TRBJ2-1; size: NA; D: TRBD2; CDR3: CASSSMGGADEQFF; DNA: TGTGCCAGCAGCTCTATGGGAGGGGCCGATGAGCAGTTCTTC
V: TRBV7-9; J: TRBJ2-7; size: few; D: NA; CDR3: CASSLRRGEQYF; DNA: TGTGCCAGCAGCTTAAGACGGGGCGAGCAGTACTTC
V: TRBV6-2/TRBV6-3; J: TRBJ2-7; size: few; D: NA; CDR3: CASRLDHRDPSYEQYF; DNA: TGTGCCAGCAGGCTCGACCACCGGGACCCCTCCTACGAGCAGTACTTC
V: TRBV12-3/TRBV12-4; J: TRBJ1-1; size: NA; D: TRBD1; CDR3: CASSRTGTGDTEAFF; DNA: TGTGCCAGCTCCCGAACCGGGACAGGGGACACTGAAGCTTTCTTT
V: TRBV12-3/TRBV12-4; J: TRBJ2-5; size: many; D: NA; CDR3: CASSLRADETQYF; DNA: TGTGCCAGCAGTTTAAGGGCTGACGAGACCCAGTACTTC
V: TRBV28; J: TRBJ1-5; size: NA; D: NA; CDR3: CASSFRGVLAGQSNQPQHF; DNA: TGTGCCAGCAGTTTTAGGGGGGTCCTAGCGGGCCAAAGCAATCAGCCCCAGCATTTT
V: TRBV6-5; J: TRBJ2-1; size: few; D: NA; CDR3: CASSYLLDNEQFF; DNA: TGTGCCAGCAGTTACCTCCTGGACAATGAGCAGTTCTTC
V: TRBV6-2/TRBV6-3; J: TRBJ1-1; size: once; D: TRBD1; CDR3: CAGSPQGTNTEAFF; DNA: TGTGCCGGCAGTCCACAGGGGACGAACACTGAAGCTTTCTTT
V: TRBV7-9; J: TRBJ1-1; size: few; D: NA; CDR3: CASSFSGDTEAFF; DNA: TGTGCCAGCAGCTTCTCCGGGGACACTGAAGCTTTCTTT
V: TRBV9; J: TRBJ2-3; size: few; D: NA; CDR3: CASSPQFASTDTQYF; DNA: TGTGCCAGCAGCCCCCAGTTCGCTAGCACAGATACGCAGTATTTT
V: TRBV7-6; J: TRBJ1-1; size: few; D: NA; CDR3: CASSLASAFNTEAFF; DNA: TGTGCCAGCAGCTTAGCGTCAGCCTTTAACACTGAAGCTTTCTTT
V: TRBV6-1; J: TRBJ2-3; size: many; D: NA; CDR3: CASIILVGTDTQYF; DNA: TGTGCCAGCATTATACTAGTGGGCACAGATACGCAGTATTTT
V: TRBV7-9; J: TRBJ1-4; size: NA; D: NA; CDR3: CASSSRQTTNEKLFF; DNA: TGTGCCAGCAGTTCTAGACAGACAACTAATGAAAAACTGTTTTTT
V: TRBV5-1; J: TRBJ2-1; size: NA; D: TRBD2; CDR3: CASSLGLAGGLRSYNEQFF; DNA: TGCGCCAGCAGCTTGGGGCTAGCGGGGGGCCTTCGCTCCTACAATGAGCAGTTCTTC
V: TRBV20-1; J: TRBJ2-1; size: NA; D: NA; CDR3: CSARIVRDNEQFF; DNA: TGCAGTGCTAGAATAGTCCGGGACAATGAGCAGTTCTTC
V: TRBV11-1; J: TRBJ2-2; size: few; D: NA; CDR3: CASRSRGGTNTGELFF; DNA: TGTGCCAGCAGAAGCAGGGGGGGGACGAACACCGGGGAGCTGTTTTTT
V: TRBV5-1; J: TRBJ1-1; size: NA; D: NA; CDR3: CASSLVRREETEAFF; DNA: TGCGCCAGCAGCTTGGTACGACGTGAGGAGACTGAAGCTTTCTTT
V: TRBV6-1; J: TRBJ2-4; size: NA; D: TRBD1; CDR3: CASSEGQGSKNIQYF; DNA: TGTGCCAGCAGTGAGGGACAGGGCAGCAAAAACATTCAGTACTTC
V: TRBV7-9; J: TRBJ1-2; size: NA; D: TRBD1; CDR3: CASSLGVATGGAGYTF; DNA: TGTGCCAGCAGCTTAGGGGTTGCGACAGGGGGCGCCGGCTACACCTTC
V: TRBV15; J: TRBJ1-4; size: NA; D: NA; CDR3: CATSPNRQSINEKLFF; DNA: TGTGCCACCAGCCCGAATCGACAGTCTATTAATGAAAAACTGTTTTTT
V: TRBV12-3/TRBV12-4; J: TRBJ2-3; size: NA; D: NA; CDR3: CASARADTQYF; DNA: TGTGCCAGCGCAAGGGCAGATACGCAGTATTTT
V: TRBV6-2/TRBV6-3; J: TRBJ2-1; size: NA; D: NA; CDR3: CASTGPPGEQFF; DNA: TGTGCCAGCACTGGGCCCCCAGGTGAGCAGTTCTTC
V: TRBV20-1; J: TRBJ1-2; size: few; D: TRBD1; CDR3: CSARERTGGRGYTF; DNA: TGCAGTGCTAGAGAAAGGACAGGGGGCCGCGGCTACACCTTC
V: TRBV7-7; J: TRBJ2-1; size: many; D: NA; CDR3: CASSFGGAGEQFF; DNA: TGTGCTAGCAGCTTTGGGGGGGCTGGTGAGCAGTTCTTC
V: TRBV27; J: TRBJ2-3; size: NA; D: NA; CDR3: CASSLPGLSSTDTQYF; DNA: TGTGCCAGCAGTTTGCCCGGCCTTTCTTCCACAGATACGCAGTATTTT
V: TRBV11-2; J: TRBJ2-3; size: NA; D: NA; CDR3: CASSKTGRGTDTQYF; DNA: TGTGCCAGCAGCAAGACAGGCCGGGGCACAGATACGCAGTATTTT
V: TRBV7-6; J: TRBJ2-1; size: NA; D: TRBD2; CDR3: CASSLADYNEQLF; DNA: TGTGCCAGTTCCCTAGCGGACTACAATGAGCAGCTCTTC
V: TRBV6-6; J: TRBJ2-7; size: NA; D: TRBD1; CDR3: CASSTPGQGYEQYF; DNA: TGTGCCAGCAGTACACCGGGACAGGGTTACGAGCAGTACTTC
V: TRBV5-1; J: TRBJ2-2; size: NA; D: NA; CDR3: CASLANTGELFF; DNA: TGCGCCAGCCTTGCGAACACCGGGGAGCTGTTTTTT
V: TRBV9; J: TRBJ2-3; size: NA; D: TRBD2; CDR3: CASSVDGSGATDTQYF; DNA: TGTGCCAGCAGCGTAGACGGTAGCGGGGCCACAGATACGCAGTATTTT
V: TRBV3-1; J: TRBJ2-1; size: NA; D: NA; CDR3: CASSQVSGQSYNEQFF; DNA: TGTGCCAGCAGCCAAGTCTCAGGACAGAGCTACAATGAGCAGTTCTTC
V: TRBV7-6; J: TRBJ1-2; size: NA; D: NA; CDR3: CASSLASRGRDGYTF; DNA: TGTGCCAGCAGCTTAGCGTCGAGGGGGAGGGATGGCTACACCTTC
V: TRBV6-2/TRBV6-3; J: TRBJ2-3; size: few; D: NA; CDR3: CASSYPGSQDTQYF; DNA: TGTGCCAGCAGTTACCCCGGCTCCCAAGATACGCAGTATTTT
V: TRBV12-3/TRBV12-4; J: TRBJ1-2; size: many; D: TRBD1; CDR3: CASSLGVYQTGNYGYTF; DNA: TGTGCCAGCAGTTTAGGGGTCTATCAGACAGGGAACTATGGCTACACCTTC
V: TRBV19; J: TRBJ1-2; size: many; D: NA; CDR3: CASTKTNYGYTF; DNA: TGTGCCAGCACGAAGACTAACTATGGCTACACCTTC
V: TRBV7-4; J: TRBJ1-2; size: once; D: NA; CDR3: CASSLEATLYGYTF; DNA: TGTGCCAGCAGCTTAGAAGCGACCCTGTATGGCTACACCTTC
V: TRBV20-1; J: TRBJ2-7; size: few; D: NA; CDR3: CSARPGHWGSEQYF; DNA: TGCAGTGCTAGACCGGGACATTGGGGTTCCGAGCAGTACTTC
V: TRBV2; J: TRBJ2-1; size: many; D: TRBD2; CDR3: CASSEAGLAGGPNEQFF; DNA: TGTGCCAGCAGTGAAGCCGGACTAGCGGGGGGTCCGAATGAGCAGTTCTTC
V: TRBV24-1; J: TRBJ2-1; size: few; D: TRBD2; CDR3: CATSDLARGGRNEQFF; DNA: TGTGCCACCAGTGATTTGGCGCGGGGGGGCCGCAATGAGCAGTTCTTC
V: TRBV19; J: TRBJ1-2; size: few; D: TRBD1; CDR3: CASSIDLGQGGDYGYTF; DNA: TGTGCCAGTAGTATAGACCTGGGACAGGGCGGCGACTATGGCTACACCTTC
V: TRBV9; J: TRBJ2-7; size: NA; D: NA; CDR3: CASSPRLADYEQYF; DNA: TGTGCCAGCAGCCCAAGATTAGCAGACTACGAGCAGTACTTC
V: TRBV7-9; J: TRBJ1-5; size: once; D: NA; CDR3: CASSLASDRNQPQHF; DNA: TGTGCCAGCAGCTTAGCCTCGGACAGAAATCAGCCCCAGCATTTT
V: TRBV7-9; J: TRBJ1-1; size: many; D: NA; CDR3: CASSSGRNTEAFF; DNA: TGTGCCAGCAGCTCGGGGAGGAACACTGAAGCTTTCTTT
V: TRBV10-3; J: TRBJ2-6; size: NA; D: NA; CDR3: CAILERPGASGANVLTF; DNA: TGTGCCATCCTAGAGCGGCCAGGGGCCTCTGGGGCCAACGTCCTGACTTTC
V: TRBV7-3; J: TRBJ2-1; size: few; D: NA; CDR3: CASSLIRIGTTVYNEQFF; DNA: TGTGCCAGCAGCCTAATTAGAATCGGGACAACAGTCTACAATGAGCAGTTCTTC
V: TRBV7-6; J: TRBJ2-3; size: many; D: TRBD2; CDR3: CASSLSSGGLDTDTQYF; DNA: TGTGCCAGCAGCTTAAGTAGCGGGGGCTTGGACACAGATACGCAGTATTTT